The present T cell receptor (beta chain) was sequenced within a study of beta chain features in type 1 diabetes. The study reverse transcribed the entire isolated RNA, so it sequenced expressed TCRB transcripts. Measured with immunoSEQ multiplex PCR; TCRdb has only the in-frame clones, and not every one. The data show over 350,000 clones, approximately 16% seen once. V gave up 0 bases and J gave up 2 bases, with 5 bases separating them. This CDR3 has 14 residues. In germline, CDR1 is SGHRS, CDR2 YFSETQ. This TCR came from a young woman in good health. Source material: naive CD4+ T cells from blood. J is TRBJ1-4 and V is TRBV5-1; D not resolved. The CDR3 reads CASSLDSTNEKLFF. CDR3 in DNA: TGCGCCAGCAGCTTGGACAGTACTAATGAAAAACTGTTTTTT. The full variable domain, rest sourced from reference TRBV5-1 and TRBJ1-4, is KAGVTQTPRYLIKTRGQQVTLSCSPISGHRSVSWYQQTPGQGLQFLFEYFSETQRNKGNFPGRFSGRQFSNSRSEMNVSTLELGDSALYLCASSLDSTNEKLFFGSGTQLSVL.